This TCR beta chain stems from a study of beta chain features in type 1 diabetes. Sorting that relied on CD45RO/CCR7/CD25/CD127/CD95/CD27 yielded CD4+ naive, central memory, regulatory and stem cell-like memory cells. V was trimmed by 8 bases and J by 1 base, leaving 21 bases between them. Germline loops: CDR1 MGHRA, CDR2 YSYEKL. CDR3 length: 17 amino acids. This clone occurred a few times. TCRB transcripts that were expressed got sequenced, as all of the isolated RNA had been reverse transcribed. TCRdb's table, derived via immunoSEQ multiplex PCR, lists solely in-frame clones and lacks some. The sample has 350,000 to 450,000 clones; about 14% are singletons.

The sample comprised naive CD4+ T cells from blood. This rearrangement joins TRBV4-1 to TRBJ2-1; perhaps TRBD2 as D (6 bases). The clonotype was recovered from a woman under 30 in good health. The CDR3 sequence is CASRESGQSISYNEQFF. The CDR3 bases are TGCGCCAGCCGGGAGAGCGGCCAATCAATATCCTACAATGAGCAGTTCTTC.